The 23 T cell receptor beta chains in this list originate from one sample, sequenced in a study of identical twins. Using its own MiXCR run on the 5' RACE reads, TCRdb lists one record per CDR3 protein. The sample has roughly 690,000 distinct CDR3 sequences, about 20% seen once. In addition, the sample was reused for a study of T cells expressing NK-cell markers.

Specimen: PBMCs. The receptors were sampled from a woman aged 18 to 35 in good health.

V gene TRBV20-1 combines with J gene TRBJ1-2; no clear D gene. Germline V lookup: CDR1 DFQATT, CDR2 SNEGSKA (reference sequence). V shed 6 bases and J shed 8 bases, with 19 bases lying between them. The CDR3 is 13 amino acids. This CDR3 reads CSAPPGRYYGYTF. The CDR3 nucleotides are TGCAGTGCCCCGCCGGGCCGCTATTACGGCTACACCTTC.

This clonotype was seen more than once but under ten times. This chain uses TRBV7-9 with TRBJ2-3; D call uncertain. Germline V gives CDR1 SEHNR, CDR2 FQNEAQ (reference sequence). Trimming took off 2 bases at V and 0 bases at J, with 12 bases between the two ends. The CDR3 totals 16 residues. In nucleotides, the CDR3 is TGTGCCAGCAGCTTACCTGTGGGGTCTAGCACAGATACGCAGTATTTT. Its protein product is CASSLPVGSSTDTQYF.

This clonotype showed up just a few times. The chain has TRBV24-1 and TRBJ2-2; tentative D call: TRBD1 (6 bases). V was cut by 10 bases and J by 1 base, with 9 bases left in between. The germline gives CDR1 KGHDR, CDR2 SFDVKD. The CDR3 loop spans 13 amino acids. The DNA of the CDR3 is TGTGCCACTGGGACAAGGAACACCGGGGAGCTGTTTTTT. Translated, it gives CATGTRNTGELFF.

Ten or more counts support this clonotype. V is TRBV5-5 and J is TRBJ2-4; 7 bases line up with TRBD2. Germline lookup yields CDR1 SGHKS and CDR2 YYEKEE (reference sequence). The V segment lost 0 bases and the J segment 2 bases; nucleotides outside the gene matches: 8. CDR3 length: 17 residues. CDR3 loop: CASSLALAALSKNIQYF. CDR3 coding DNA: TGTGCCAGCAGCTTGGCGCTAGCGGCCTTGTCCAAAAACATTCAGTACTTC.

At least ten counts were recorded for this clonotype. The chain has TRBV12-3 or TRBV12-4 and TRBJ2-2, with unresolved D. This CDR3 has 12 residues. Trimming took off 8 bases at V and 4 bases at J, with 8 bases between the two ends. The CDR3: CASGYSTGELFF. The CDR3 DNA sequence: TGTGCCAGCGGTTATTCCACCGGGGAGCTGTTTTTT.

This clonotype was picked up one time. This chain uses TRBV16 with TRBJ2-1; D is unclear. Germline loops: CDR1 KGHSY, CDR2 FQNENV. The CDR3 loop spans 13 amino acids. V shed 0 bases and J shed 7 bases, with 7 bases lying between them. This chain's CDR3 is CASSQSGENEQFF. Written as DNA, the CDR3 is TGTGCCAGCAGCCAATCTGGAGAGAATGAGCAGTTCTTC.

This clonotype turned up a few times. The chain has TRBV4-3 and TRBJ2-1; D not resolved. The CDR3 spans 13 residues. Trimming removed 0 bases from V and 9 bases from J, with 9 bases in between. Germline assignment: CDR1 LGHNA and CDR2 YSLEER. The CDR3 region has the DNA TGCGCCAGCAGCCAAGATCGATCTAGTGAGCAGTTCTTC. As protein: CASSQDRSSEQFF.

This chain uses TRBV18 with TRBJ2-1, with unresolved D. This CDR3 is built from 14 residues. Germline assignment: CDR1 KGHSH and CDR2 LQKENI. V was shortened by 6 bases and J by 4 bases, with 13 bases between the two germline ends. In nucleotides, the CDR3 is TGTGCCAGCTCTGCAAGTCCGGGTTACAATGAGCAGTTCTTC. Encoded protein: CASSASPGYNEQFF.

V gene TRBV18 combines with J gene TRBJ2-1, with D possibly being TRBD2 (9 bases). This CDR3 region has 20 residues. In germline, CDR1 is KGHSH, CDR2 LQKENI. V lost 6 bases and J 8 bases, leaving 35 bases between the germline ends. In DNA, the CDR3 is TGTGCCAGCTCGGACAGGGTATGGACACAGGCGGGAGGGTCTAAGGATGAGCAGTTCTTC. Its protein is CASSDRVWTQAGGSKDEQFF. The full variable domain, with the rest looked up from reference TRBV18 and TRBJ2-1, is NAGVMQNPRHLVRRRGQEARLRCSPMKGHSHVYWYRQLPEEGLKFMVYLQKENIIDESGMPKERFSAEFPKEGPSILRIQQVVRGDSAAYFCASSDRVWTQAGGSKDEQFFGPGTRLTVL.

This clonotype was detected a few times. This chain joins TRBV6-5 and TRBJ2-2; 7 bases fit TRBD2. Losses at the gene ends were 4 bases for V and 8 bases for J; bases not matched to a gene: 10. This CDR3 contains 15 residues. CDR1 and CDR2 from the germline V gene are MNHEY and SVGAGI. The CDR3 here is CASSWSGAGTGELFF. DNA of the CDR3: TGTGCCAGCAGTTGGAGCGGGGCTGGGACGGGGGAGCTGTTTTTT.

V gene TRBV20-1 combines with J gene TRBJ2-1; no firm D call. CDR3 length equals 12 residues. The germline V gene has CDR1 DFQATT and CDR2 SNEGSKA (reference sequence). V lost 3 bases, J lost 4 bases, and 7 bases lay in between. CDR3 amino acids: CSASTEYNEQFF. The CDR3, as DNA: TGCAGTGCTAGTACAGAGTACAATGAGCAGTTCTTC.

This clonotype was detected a few times. The V call is TRBV20-1, the J call TRBJ1-1; D gene uncertain. The germline CDR1 and CDR2 sequences are DFQATT and SNEGSKA (reference sequence). This CDR3 spans 14 amino acids. The V gene lost 5 bases and the J gene lost 0 bases, with 13 bases spanning the gap. CDR3 nucleotide sequence: TGCAGTGCTGTTAACCGGGTCCTGAACACTGAAGCTTTCTTT. This translates into CSAVNRVLNTEAFF.

The chain employs TRBV7-9 and TRBJ2-2; TRBD1 matches 10 bases. J gave up 0 bases and V 5 bases, and 6 bases lay outside the gene matches. This CDR3 region has 17 residues. Germline CDR1 is SEHNR and CDR2 is FQNEAQ (reference sequence). The CDR3 sequence: CASSPGQGGPNTGELFF. CDR3 sequence (DNA): TGTGCCAGCAGCCCCGGACAGGGGGGACCGAACACCGGGGAGCTGTTTTTT. The full variable domain, completed using reference TRBV7-9 and TRBJ2-2, is DTGVSQNPRHKITKRGQNVTFRCDPISEHNRLYWYRQTLGQGPEFLTYFQNEAQLEKSRLLSDRFSAERPKGSFSTLEIQRTEQGDSAMYLCASSPGQGGPNTGELFFGEGSRLTVL.

This clonotype was recorded a few times. The V gene is TRBV20-1, the J gene TRBJ2-5; 10 nucleotides match TRBD2. The germline CDR1 and CDR2 sequences are DFQATT and SNEGSKA (reference sequence). V shed 1 base, J shed 0 bases, and the junction held 8 bases outside the gene matches. The CDR3 runs to 17 residues. CDR3 bases: TGCAGTGCTAGAGTAGCGGGGGGACTACTCCACCAAGAGACCCAGTACTTC. Translated: CSARVAGGLLHQETQYF.

This clonotype was counted between two and nine times. J is TRBJ2-1 and V is TRBV27; TRBD2 matches 9 bases. The CDR3 runs to 19 residues. The junction had 15 bases not matched to a gene; V was cut back by 3 bases and J by 3 bases. In germline, CDR1 is MNHEY, CDR2 SMNVEV (reference sequence). This chain's CDR3 is CASSFAYPTSGRLYNEQFF. CDR3 bases: TGTGCCAGCAGTTTCGCCTACCCGACTAGCGGACGTCTCTACAATGAGCAGTTCTTC.

This clonotype has a handful of counts. The chain couples TRBV27 to TRBJ2-3; 7 nucleotides agree with TRBD2. There are 16 residues in the CDR3. V shed 1 base and J 1 base; nucleotides not matched to a gene: 5. Germline lookup yields CDR1 MNHEY and CDR2 SMNVEV (reference sequence). CDR3 DNA sequence: TGTGCCAGCAGTTTATTGGCTAGCGGAGGCACAGATACGCAGTATTTT. Encoded protein: CASSLLASGGTDTQYF.

This clonotype was picked up a small number of times. V is TRBV4-3 and J is TRBJ2-1, with D perhaps matching TRBD2 (6 bases). The CDR3 extends over 16 amino acids. Germline CDR1 LGHNA, CDR2 YSLEER. Trimming shortened V by 3 bases and J by 6 bases, and 18 bases separated the two germline ends. CDR3 region: CASSQVPGLGFNEQFF. The CDR3 region has the DNA TGCGCCAGCAGCCAGGTCCCGGGACTGGGATTCAATGAGCAGTTCTTC.

The sample holds many counts of this clonotype. This chain links TRBV12-3 or TRBV12-4 with TRBJ1-1, with 7 nucleotides matching TRBD1. Losses at the gene ends were 6 bases for V and 3 bases for J; bases not matched to a gene: 10. CDR3 length equals 15 residues. CDR3 sequence (DNA): TGTGCCAGCAGACGTAAGACAGGGTCGGACACTGAAGCTTTCTTT. Residues: CASRRKTGSDTEAFF.

J is TRBJ2-1 and V is TRBV7-2; possible D gene TRBD2, 6 bases. CDR3 size: 16 residues. Trimming shortened V by 5 bases and J by 9 bases, and 23 bases separated the two germline ends. Germline V gene lookup returns CDR1 SGHTA and CDR2 FQGNSA. CDR3 loop: CASSLTGLLQGAEQFF. The CDR3 DNA follows: TGTGCCAGCAGCCTCACCGGACTACTCCAAGGGGCTGAGCAGTTCTTC.

The gene calls are TRBV5-1 and TRBJ1-2; tentatively, D is TRBD1 (6 bases). Germline values: CDR1 SGHRS, CDR2 YFSETQ. The CDR3 extends over 13 amino acids. V lost 0 bases and J lost 8, with 11 bases in between. The CDR3 bases are TGCGCCAGCAGCTTGGACACAGGGTTGGGCTACACCTTC. Translating gives CASSLDTGLGYTF.

The genes are TRBV7-9 and TRBJ2-5, with 10 bases identical to TRBD2. This CDR3 has 17 residues. V was clipped by 1 base and J by 5 bases; unmatched bases: 10. Germline V lookup: CDR1 SEHNR, CDR2 FQNEAQ (reference sequence). CDR3 bases: TGTGCCAGCAGCTTAGGGCTCTCTAGCGGGAGAGGGGAGACCCAGTACTTC. This translates into CASSLGLSSGRGETQYF.

Worth noting for this clonotype: A much larger clone sits a single nucleotide away, making a read error possible. The V gene is TRBV6-6, the J gene TRBJ2-3; no definite D call. The CDR3 loop spans 13 amino acids. Trimming removed 7 bases from V and 0 bases from J, with 8 bases in between. Germline CDR1 reads MNHNY; CDR2 reads SVGAGI (reference sequence). CDR3 in DNA: TGTGCCAGCACCCCGGCTAGCACAGATACGCAGTATTTT. Its translation is CASTPASTDTQYF.

V and J are TRBV7-8 and TRBJ2-3; D not certain. The CDR3 has 20 amino acids. Germline CDR1 is SGHVS and CDR2 is FQNEAQ. With 1 base removed from V and 4 bases from J, the gap between germline ends came to 27 bases. The CDR3 nucleotides read TGTGCCAGCAGCTTAGGACGTTCTGGCCTGGCGGACCACCCTGCAGATACGCAGTATTTT. Translation gives CASSLGRSGLADHPADTQYF.